This paragraph covers one T cell receptor beta chain sequence. The antigen is unknown. Cultured CD4+ T-cell DNA underwent Oncomine TCR Beta short-read sequencing. Cultured CD4+ T cells were the source of extracted genomic DNA. TCRdb re-analysed the PCR reads in MiXCR, keeping a single row per CDR3 protein. Altogether around 15,000 distinct CDR3 sequences are present, 56% being singletons, with the ten largest covering 7.4%. Treatment described: roughly ten-day PBMC culture with coronavirus spike peptide pools or control peptides (ViraFEST assay). With fresh IL-2 medium, half the medium was replaced on days 3 and 7. The data derive from a study of vaccination and CD4 T cells after COVID-19. Notes on the study in general: Spike mono-reactivity was shown by 304 of 307 vaccine-specific clones in convalescent patients.

The CDR3 is 13 residues long. Germline V gene sequence: CDR1 DFQATT, CDR2 SNEGSKA (reference sequence). The trim removed 3 bases at V and 0 bases at J, leaving 1 base unmatched. The clonotype originates from a human donor who had recovered from COVID-19. The source material was CD4+ T cells from blood, cultured in vitro. The chain links TRBV20-1 to TRBJ2-5; 7 bases fit TRBD1. In DNA, the CDR3 is TGCAGTGCTAGGGACAGGAACCAAGAGACCCAGTACTTC. It yields the protein CSARDRNQETQYF.